This T cell receptor (beta chain) was recovered during a study of spatial heterogeneity in lung cancer. V lost 2 bases and J 5 bases, leaving 15 bases between the germline ends. This CDR3 has 15 residues. Germline V gene data show CDR1 as MNHEY and CDR2 as SVGAGI. This clonotype was observed many times. Each TCR cDNA molecule carried a unique molecular identifier. TCRdb reanalysed the 5' RACE reads using MiXCR and keeps one entry per CDR3 protein. Among 40,000 to 45,000 distinct CDR3 sequences listed, approximately 14% were seen once. Time point in this sample: sample taken at primary tumor resection. Unsorted samples of tumor, nontumor lung or frozen PBMC had their whole RNA sequenced.

The rearrangement links TRBV6-5 to TRBJ2-5; the D gene is possibly TRBD1 (5 bases). This sequence was found in a male donor with early-stage non-small cell lung cancer. Here the sequenced sample was PBMCs, taken at surgery. CDR3 sequence: CASSYAAGLVETQYF. The CDR3 DNA reads TGTGCCAGCAGTTACGCGGCAGGGCTGGTGGAGACCCAGTACTTC.